The 17 T cell receptor beta chains reported below all come from one sample, sequenced in a study of response to subunit inactivated influenza vaccine. TCRdb ran MiXCR on the RT-PCR reads and lists one entry per CDR3 protein. The sample carries approximately 500,000 distinct CDR3 sequences, approximately 12% recorded once. Here the sequenced sample was PBMCs from blood, taken 45 days after vaccination. Receptor source: a man aged 45 to 65 who received an inactivated influenza vaccine.

This clonotype was detected a few times. The chain combines TRBV6-2 or TRBV6-3 with TRBJ2-5; 9 positions match TRBD1. The germline V gene encodes CDR1 MNHEY and CDR2 SVGEGT. The CDR3 is 15 residues long. V trimming: 5 bases; J trimming: 5 bases; junction bases outside the gene matches: 9. Here the CDR3 DNA reads TGTGCCAGCAGTGACTGGACAGGGGTCGGGGAGACCCAGTACTTC. Translated, it gives CASSDWTGVGETQYF.

There are a few counts of this clonotype. V usage is TRBV25-1 and J usage is TRBJ2-7; D is unresolved. Trimming removed 3 bases from V and 2 bases from J, with 8 bases in between. Looked up from germline, CDR1 is MGHDK and CDR2 is SYGVNS. This CDR3 spans 13 amino acids. Here the CDR3 reads CASSEGHAYEQYF. CDR3 DNA: TGTGCCAGCAGTGAGGGTCATGCCTACGAGCAGTACTTC.

The rearrangement joins TRBV5-6 to TRBJ1-1, with D tentatively TRBD1 (6 bases). V was shortened by 7 bases and J by 7 bases, with 20 bases between the two germline ends. The CDR3 covers 14 residues. The germline V gene has CDR1 SGHDT and CDR2 YYEEEE. DNA for the CDR3: TGTGCCAGCGGTAAACAGGGACTCCGGGATGAAGCTTTCTTT. This translates into CASGKQGLRDEAFF.

The table lists this clonotype with a few counts. The V and J genes are TRBV7-2 and TRBJ2-7; D may be TRBD1 (6 bases). Germline V gene data show CDR1 as SGHTA and CDR2 as FQGNSA. The length of the CDR3 is 19 residues. The V end was cut by 2 bases, the J end by 3 bases, with 26 bases between. The CDR3 DNA reads TGTGCCAGCAGCTTATCGTCCTTCGGGTCCGGGACAAGGGGCTACGAGCAGTACTTC. It encodes CASSLSSFGSGTRGYEQYF.

There are a few counts of this clonotype. The chain combines TRBV11-2 with TRBJ2-7; D is perhaps TRBD1 (5 bases). Deletions cut 5 bases from V and 4 bases from J, with 18 bases between. The CDR3 is 15 amino acids. From germline, CDR1 is SGHAT and CDR2 FQNNGV. CDR3 amino acids: CASSLHPSPGYEQYF. Written as DNA, the CDR3 is TGTGCCAGCAGCCTCCACCCCTCTCCAGGGTACGAGCAGTACTTC.

This clonotype showed up just a few times. The chain couples TRBV20-1 to TRBJ2-3, with TRBD2 as a possible D gene (7 bases). Germline assignment: CDR1 DFQATT and CDR2 SNEGSKA (reference sequence). V gave up 5 bases and J gave up 2 bases, with 20 bases separating them. The CDR3 runs 16 residues. CDR3 residues: CSAGKRTAGLTDTQYF. The CDR3 nucleotides are TGCAGTGCTGGAAAGCGGACAGCGGGACTCACAGATACGCAGTATTTT.

The V and J genes are TRBV12-3 or TRBV12-4 and TRBJ2-3; 9 positions match TRBD1. The V gene end was trimmed by 3 bases and the J gene end by 8 bases; junction bases not matched to a gene: 9. This CDR3 is 15 amino acids long. The CDR3 here is CASSLGTGSIGTQYF. The CDR3 DNA reads as TGTGCCAGCAGTTTGGGGACAGGGTCTATAGGTACGCAGTATTTT.

The chain has TRBV20-1 and TRBJ2-3; D might be TRBD1 or TRBD2, each matching 6 bases. The CDR3 runs 14 residues. In germline, CDR1 is DFQATT, CDR2 SNEGSKA (reference sequence). V gave up 6 bases and J gave up 5 bases, with 18 bases separating them. The CDR3 region is CSAQRGGPGDTQYF. In nucleotides, the CDR3 is TGCAGTGCCCAGAGAGGGGGGCCAGGAGATACGCAGTATTTT.

V is TRBV4-1 and J is TRBJ1-5; maybe TRBD1 (6 bases). The germline V gene has CDR1 MGHRA and CDR2 YSYEKL. The CDR3 consists of 14 residues. V dropped 4 bases and J dropped 7 bases, with 14 bases sitting between them. CDR3 loop: CASSPSGEGQPQHF. The CDR3 nucleotides read TGCGCCAGCAGCCCATCAGGGGAAGGCCAGCCCCAGCATTTT.

The chain joins TRBV20-1 to TRBJ2-1; D is perhaps TRBD2 (5 bases). In germline, CDR1 is DFQATT, CDR2 SNEGSKA (reference sequence). V was trimmed by 3 bases and J by 7 bases, leaving 16 bases between them. This CDR3 has 14 residues. This CDR3 reads CSASWGAGWNEQFF. CDR3 sequence (DNA): TGCAGTGCTAGTTGGGGAGCAGGATGGAATGAGCAGTTCTTC.

This chain connects TRBV4-2 to TRBJ2-2; D uncertain. Trimming pared 2 bases from V and 5 bases from J, leaving 6 bases between. CDR3 length equals 13 residues. CDR1 is LGHNA, CDR2 YNFKEQ, per germline. The CDR3 loop is CASSQKITGELFF. As DNA, the CDR3 is TGTGCCAGCAGCCAAAAAATAACCGGGGAGCTGTTTTTT.

This clonotype was seen only a few times. The chain joins TRBV20-1 to TRBJ2-3, with 8 bases fitting TRBD2. The CDR3 is 15 amino acids. The germline gives CDR1 DFQATT, CDR2 SNEGSKA (reference sequence). Trimming cost V 6 bases and J 0 bases; bases outside gene matches: 8. For the CDR3, the DNA is TGCAGTGCCCTAAACGCGGGGGGAAGCACAGATACGCAGTATTTT. Its translation is CSALNAGGSTDTQYF.

This clonotype occurred a few times. The chain's CDR3 is CASSPPMGYGYTF. In nucleotides, the CDR3 is TGTGCCAGCTCACCACCGATGGGCTATGGCTACACCTTC. This chain connects TRBV18 to TRBJ1-2, with no clear D. The CDR3 is 13 residues long. V lost 0 bases, J lost 4 bases, and 6 bases lay in between. Germline CDR1 KGHSH, CDR2 LQKENI.

This clonotype was seen only a few times. The rearrangement uses TRBV27 and TRBJ2-1; D call uncertain. There are 12 residues in the CDR3. Germline values: CDR1 MNHEY, CDR2 SMNVEV (reference sequence). Trimming took 5 bases from V and 7 from J, leaving 9 bases between them. This CDR3 reads CASSTPRNEQFF. Here the CDR3 DNA reads TGTGCCAGCAGTACCCCTAGGAATGAGCAGTTCTTC.

This chain joins TRBV6-5 and TRBJ2-4, with D perhaps matching TRBD1 (5 bases). CDR3 size: 19 residues. Germline V gene data show CDR1 as MNHEY and CDR2 as SVGAGI. Trimming cost V 2 bases and J 1 base, with 21 bases left between them. The chain's CDR3 is CASSYGARRLIVAKNIQYF. As DNA, the CDR3 is TGTGCCAGCAGTTACGGGGCCAGGCGGCTGATTGTGGCCAAAAACATTCAGTACTTC.

This clonotype was detected many times. The V and J genes are TRBV7-8 and TRBJ2-2; tentative D call: TRBD2 (6 bases). This CDR3 spans 15 amino acids. Germline V gene lookup returns CDR1 SGHVS and CDR2 FQNEAQ. Deletions cut 5 bases from V and 4 bases from J, with 14 bases between. The chain's CDR3 is CASSLGGAVTGELFF. CDR3 bases: TGTGCCAGCAGCCTGGGCGGGGCCGTCACCGGGGAGCTGTTTTTT.

V is TRBV29-1 and J is TRBJ2-3, with 9 bases fitting TRBD2. There are 14 residues in the CDR3. The V segment lost 4 bases and the J segment 0 bases; nucleotides outside the gene matches: 2. CDR1 is SQVTM and CDR2 is ANQGSEA in the germline V gene. The chain's CDR3 is CSVGSGGSTDTQYF. CDR3 in DNA: TGCAGCGTTGGAAGCGGGGGGAGCACAGATACGCAGTATTTT.